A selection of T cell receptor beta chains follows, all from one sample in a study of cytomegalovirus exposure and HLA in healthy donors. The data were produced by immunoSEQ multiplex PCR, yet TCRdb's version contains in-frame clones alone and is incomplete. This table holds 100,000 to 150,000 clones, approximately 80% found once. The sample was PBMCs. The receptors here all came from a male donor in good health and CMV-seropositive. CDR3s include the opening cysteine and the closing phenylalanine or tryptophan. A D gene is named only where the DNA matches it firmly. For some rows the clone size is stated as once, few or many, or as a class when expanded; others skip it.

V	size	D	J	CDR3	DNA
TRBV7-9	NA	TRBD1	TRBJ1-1	CASSAEGAREAFF	TGTGCCAGCAGCGCCGAGGGGGCCCGGGAAGCTTTCTTT
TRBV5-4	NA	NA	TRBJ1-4	CASSLGPTEKLFF	TGTGCCAGCAGCTTGGGCCCTACCGAAAAACTGTTTTTT
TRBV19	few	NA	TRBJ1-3	CASSIRVGWDTASSGNTIYF	TGTGCCAGTAGTATAAGGGTCGGTTGGGACACAGCGAGCTCTGGAAACACCATATATTTT
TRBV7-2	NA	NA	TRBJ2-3	CASSWGGWSDTQYF	TGTGCCAGCAGCTGGGGCGGCTGGTCAGATACGCAGTATTTT
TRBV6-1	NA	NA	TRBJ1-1	CASSTWRFTEAFF	TGTGCCAGCAGTACCTGGAGGTTCACTGAAGCTTTCTTT
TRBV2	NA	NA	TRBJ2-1	CASSEGTPVPFF	TGTGCCAGCAGTGAGGGGACACCTGTCCCGTTCTTC
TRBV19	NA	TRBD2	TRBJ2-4	CASSTGTSGAKNIQYF	TGTGCCAGTAGTACCGGGACTAGCGGGGCCAAAAACATTCAGTACTTC
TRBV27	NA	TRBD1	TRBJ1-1	CASSLEGAYTEAFF	TGTGCCAGCAGTTTGGAGGGGGCTTACACTGAAGCTTTCTTT
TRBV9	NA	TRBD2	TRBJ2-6	CASSAGGGSGANVLTF	TGTGCCAGCAGCGCCGGGGGGGGATCTGGGGCCAACGTCCTGACTTTC
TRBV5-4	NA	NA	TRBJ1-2	CASTRGEGYTF	TGTGCCAGCACCCGGGGGGAAGGCTACACCTTC
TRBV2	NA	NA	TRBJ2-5	CASRVSGSGWRDETQYF	TGTGCCAGCAGGGTCTCGGGTAGCGGTTGGAGGGATGAGACCCAGTACTTC
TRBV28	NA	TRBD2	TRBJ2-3	CASSPVGLAGCTDTQYF	TGTGCCAGCAGTCCCGTGGGGCTAGCGGGGTGCACAGATACGCAGTATTTT
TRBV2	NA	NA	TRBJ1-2	CASSVMVGNYGYTF	TGTGCCAGCAGTGTGATGGTCGGGAACTATGGCTACACCTTC
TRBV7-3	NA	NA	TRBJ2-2	CASSPSTAGELFF	TGTGCCAGCAGCCCATCTACAGCCGGGGAGCTGTTTTTT
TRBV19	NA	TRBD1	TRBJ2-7	CASSIPGQGDYEQYF	TGTGCCAGTAGTATTCCGGGACAGGGGGACTACGAGCAGTACTTC
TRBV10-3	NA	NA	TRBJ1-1	CAIRAGDLAEAFF	TGTGCCATCAGGGCAGGGGATCTGGCTGAAGCTTTCTTT
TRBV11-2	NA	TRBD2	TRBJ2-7	CASSLAGLAGLYEQYF	TGTGCCAGCAGCTTAGCCGGACTAGCGGGACTATACGAGCAGTACTTC
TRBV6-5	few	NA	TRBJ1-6	CASSYQLRSSPLHF	TGTGCCAGCAGTTACCAACTTAGATCTTCACCCCTCCACTTT
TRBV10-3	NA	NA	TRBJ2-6	CASKPSSGANGLTF	TGTGCCTCAAAGCCCAGCTCTGGGGCCAACGGCCTGACTTTC
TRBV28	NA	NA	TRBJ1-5	CASSWGHRSNQPQHF	TGTGCCAGCAGTTGGGGACACCGTAGCAATCAGCCCCAGCATTTT
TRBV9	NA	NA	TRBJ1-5	CASSVDSRQPQHF	TGTGCCAGCAGCGTCGACAGTCGCCAGCCCCAGCATTTT
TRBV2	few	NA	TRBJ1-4	CASIQQATNEKLFF	TGTGCCAGCATACAACAGGCAACTAATGAAAAACTGTTTTTT
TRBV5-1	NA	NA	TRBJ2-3	CASSLNWPSDTQYF	TGCGCCAGCAGCTTGAATTGGCCTTCCGATACGCAGTATTTT
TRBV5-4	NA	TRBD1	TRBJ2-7	CASSLGGLDRASYEQYF	TGTGCCAGCAGCTTGGGGGGCCTTGACAGGGCCTCCTACGAGCAGTACTTC
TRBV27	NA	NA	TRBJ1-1	CASKDSRCMNTEAFF	TGTGCCAGCAAGGACAGTCGATGCATGAACACTGAAGCTTTCTTT
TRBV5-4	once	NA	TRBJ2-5	CASSPTGVQARTQYF	TGTGCCAGCAGCCCCACGGGGGTACAGGCGCGGACCCAGTACTTC
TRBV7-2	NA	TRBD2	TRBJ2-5	CASSPARGAQETQYF	TGTGCCAGCAGCCCCGCGCGGGGGGCTCAAGAGACCCAGTACTTC
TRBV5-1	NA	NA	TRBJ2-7	CASSLGLPSSYEQYF	TGCGCCAGCAGCTTGGGACTTCCGAGCTCCTACGAGCAGTACTTC
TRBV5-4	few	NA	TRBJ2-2	CASLQGGELFF	TGTGCCAGCCTCCAGGGCGGGGAGCTGTTTTTT
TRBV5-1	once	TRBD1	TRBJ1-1	CASREQGMNTEAFF	TGCGCCAGCAGGGAACAGGGGATGAACACTGAAGCTTTCTTT
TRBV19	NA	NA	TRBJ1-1	CASRGHFLNTEAFF	TGTGCCAGTAGGGGGCATTTCTTGAACACTGAAGCTTTCTTT
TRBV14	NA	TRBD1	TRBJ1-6	CASSLATGGLSYNSPLHF	TGTGCCAGCAGCCTCGCCACAGGGGGCTTGTCCTATAATTCACCCCTCCACTTT
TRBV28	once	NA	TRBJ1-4	CAILARSRFNEKLFF	TGTGCCATCCTAGCTCGCAGCCGGTTTAATGAAAAACTGTTTTTT
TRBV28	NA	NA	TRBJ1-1	CASSLDGGYTEAFF	TGTGCCAGCAGTTTAGACGGAGGATACACTGAAGCTTTCTTT
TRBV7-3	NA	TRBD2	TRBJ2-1	CASSSATSGSYNEQFF	TGTGCCAGCAGCTCTGCAACTAGCGGTTCCTACAATGAGCAGTTCTTC
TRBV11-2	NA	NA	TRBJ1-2	CASSLAGGASNYGYTF	TGTGCCAGCAGCTTAGCTGGGGGCGCGTCTAACTATGGCTACACCTTC
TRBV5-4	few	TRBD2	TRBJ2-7	CASSEPGLGYYEQYF	TGTGCCAGCAGCGAACCGGGACTAGGTTACTACGAGCAGTACTTC
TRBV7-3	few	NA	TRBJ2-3	CASSSGTSITDTQYF	TGTGCCAGCAGCTCCGGGACTTCCATCACAGATACGCAGTATTTT
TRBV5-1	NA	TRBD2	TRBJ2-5	CASSSGLAGVGETQYF	TGCGCCAGCAGCTCCGGACTAGCGGGAGTGGGTGAGACCCAGTACTTC
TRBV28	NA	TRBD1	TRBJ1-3	CASRGTGEVSGNTIYF	TGTGCCAGCAGGGGGACAGGGGAAGTTTCTGGAAACACCATATATTTT
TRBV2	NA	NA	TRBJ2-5	CATEGGTQETQYF	TGTGCCACCGAGGGGGGGACCCAAGAGACCCAGTACTTC
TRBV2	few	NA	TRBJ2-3	CASSQTDTQYF	TGTGCCAGCAGTCAGACAGATACGCAGTATTTT
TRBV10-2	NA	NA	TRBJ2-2	CASSESRLATGELFF	TGCGCCAGCAGTGAGTCTCGGTTAGCGACCGGGGAGCTGTTTTTT
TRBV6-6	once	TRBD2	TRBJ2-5	CASSYSSSGSGMTQYF	TGTGCCAGCAGTTACTCGTCTAGCGGGAGTGGGATGACCCAGTACTTC
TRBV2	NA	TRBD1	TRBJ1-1	CATTRGTTEAFF	TGTGCCACCACCAGGGGGACCACTGAAGCTTTCTTT
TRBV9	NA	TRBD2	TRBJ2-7	CASSVAGTTYEQYF	TGTGCCAGCAGCGTAGCGGGGACTACCTACGAGCAGTACTTC
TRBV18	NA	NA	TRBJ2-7	CASSPRQDSYEQYF	TGTGCCAGCTCACCCCGACAGGACTCCTACGAGCAGTACTTC
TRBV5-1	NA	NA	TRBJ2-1	CASSLGQSNEQFF	TGCGCCAGCAGCTTGGGACAGAGCAATGAGCAGTTCTTC
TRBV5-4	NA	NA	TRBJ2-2	CASSLESGYTGELFF	TGTGCCAGCAGCTTGGAGTCAGGGTACACCGGGGAGCTGTTTTTT
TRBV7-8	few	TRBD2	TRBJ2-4	CASTQKRDPMGIQYF	TGTGCCAGCACCCAAAAGCGGGATCCTATGGGGATTCAGTACTTC
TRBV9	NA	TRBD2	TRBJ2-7	CASSASGGGVHEQYF	TGTGCCAGCAGCGCCTCCGGGGGGGGAGTCCACGAGCAGTACTTC
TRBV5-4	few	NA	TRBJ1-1	CATNELTGNTEAFF	TGTGCCACTAATGAGCTGACAGGAAACACTGAAGCTTTCTTT
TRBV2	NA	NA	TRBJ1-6	CASSEFYLLRASSYNSPLHF	TGTGCCAGCAGTGAATTCTACCTTTTAAGAGCGAGCTCCTATAATTCACCCCTCCACTTT
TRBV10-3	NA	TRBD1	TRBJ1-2	CAISESTGGVYGYTF	TGTGCCATCAGTGAGTCCACAGGGGGCGTCTATGGCTACACCTTC
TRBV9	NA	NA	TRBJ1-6	CASSEGGSYNSPLHF	TGTGCCAGCAGCGAAGGGGGCTCCTATAATTCACCCCTCCACTTT
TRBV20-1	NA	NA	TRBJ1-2	CSGTGTYGYTF	TGCAGTGGCACAGGGACCTACGGCTACACCTTC
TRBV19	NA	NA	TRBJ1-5	CASSIENGRSNQPQHF	TGTGCCAGTAGTATAGAGAACGGCAGGAGCAATCAGCCCCAGCATTTT